This TCR beta chain appears in the sequencing data of a study of T cells after yellow fever vaccination. UMIs and a universal primer site were added when TCR cDNA was made by 5'RACE template switching. TCRdb recomputed calls from the 5' RACE reads with MiXCR, one row per CDR3 protein. Found here are more than 300,000 distinct CDR3 sequences, 3.5% to 4.5% of them singletons; the top ten hold 19%. With 3 bases removed from V and 4 bases from J, the gap between germline ends came to 4 bases. The CDR3 spans 12 residues. CDR1 is SGDLS, CDR2 YYNGEE, per germline. Here the sequenced sample was PBMCs, taken 15 days after the yellow fever booster vaccination. The sequence was collected from a man aged 18-30 years who received the YFV17D yellow fever vaccine. This chain uses TRBV9 with TRBJ2-2; D gene uncertain. DNA of the CDR3: TGTGCCAGCAGCGCTAGCACCGGGGAGCTGTTTTTT. It specifies CASSASTGELFF.